This entry describes one T cell receptor (beta chain). Its target is unknown. This entry comes from a study of regulatory and conventional T cells in RAG deficiency. Study results and limitations: Sorted Omenn CD25-high CD127-low cells may not be bona fide Tregs. Shorter CDR3s in all patient subsets; >85% Treg-Tconv overlap in Omenn.

V lost 3 bases, J lost 6 bases, and 3 bases stayed unmatched. CDR3 size: 14 residues. Germline V gives CDR1 LNHDA, CDR2 SQIVND (reference sequence). Genomic DNA came from blood conventional CD4+ T cells gated CD25-low CD127-high. Measured with immunoSEQ multiplex PCR; TCRdb has only the in-frame clones, and not every one. The repertoire holds 25,000 to 35,000 clones, with roughly 96% as singletons. The same sample was also used in a study of regulatory T cells. Per that paper: Primers: 52 TRBV forward and 13 TRBJ reverse. Patient repertoires had restricted TRB V-J pairs and skewed V and J usage, most in Tregs.

This TCR was sampled from a human donor in good health. The sequencing sample was made of CD25- CD4+ T cells sorted from blood. This chain links TRBV19 with TRBJ1-2; 11 nucleotides line up with TRBD1. The CDR3 nucleotides read TGTGCCAGTAGTATGGACAGGGGGCGTAATGGCTACACCTTC. Its translation is CASSMDRGRNGYTF.